This T cell receptor beta chain originates from a study of PD-1 blockade in classical Hodgkin lymphoma (dated by TCRdb to 2020 to 2022). Regarding the complete study: Nivolumab dosing was 3 mg/kg intravenously every 2 weeks, continuing until either disease progression or unacceptable toxicity. A peripheral blood immune signature of response to PD-1 blockade in classical Hodgkin lymphoma was defined using TCR beta sequencing and CyTOF. Beyond this particular receptor, the publication reports: The study was restricted to a single clinical trial cohort, and the causes of repertoire differences, possibly disease activity or prior therapy, were left undefined. Among trial patients, those achieving complete response had baseline diversity similar to that of newly diagnosed patients, while diversity was significantly lower in partial responders and progressors. Newly diagnosed patients were reported to have lower baseline TCR diversity than healthy donors, and relapsed/refractory patients were reported to have lower baseline TCR diversity still. By C4D1, a significant rise was seen in CD4+ TCR diversity but not in CD8+ TCR diversity (p=0.0027 vs p=0.16), and the rise was most apparent among complete responders (p=0.02). Patients starting nivolumab less than 1 year after ASCT had lower diversity and were excluded from later analyses to avoid confounding by immune reconstitution.

Genomic DNA was isolated using the Qiagen DNeasy kit from unsorted PBMCs as well as from negatively selected CD4+ and CD8+ fractions. Amplification of TCR beta CDR3 regions was done by immunoSEQ multiplex PCR with primers that anneal to V and J segments. A synthetic immune receptor repertoire was used to minimize amplification bias, and remaining bias was computationally removed after sequencing. In the source study's methods: Repertoire diversity was quantified as the Shannon entropy index using custom Python scripts. Unsorted, CD4+ and CD8+ repertoires were examined separately, except in combined analyses, for which CD4+ and CD8+ sequences were merged in silico. Clonal expansion was defined as a frequency increase of at least 2-fold after treatment compared with C1D1, and clones undetected at baseline were assigned a pseudocount of 0.5. Clones with 0 or 1 copy at C1D1 were defined as singleton clones, while clones with 2 or more copies were defined as non-singleton clones. Clones expanded in unsorted samples were annotated as CD4+, CD8+ or unknown by matching protein sequences in sorted samples from the same patient. Diversity changes from C1D1 to C4D1 were tested in paired samples using Wilcoxon tests. The table comes from immuneACCESS by way of TCRdb, which keeps in-frame sequences with V and J called. Part of the clones is missing from these tables; in studies checked, under half for an unresolved V gene and the rest for unknown reasons. The V and J calls and clone size come from that table; D and trimming were worked out from the DNA. This sample holds 25,000 to 35,000 clones; under 75% were observed only once. The ten largest account for 15% of the sample.

V loses 5 bases, J loses 6 bases, and the germline ends lie 12 bases apart. The CDR3 spans 13 residues, from the cysteine through the phenylalanine. Only CDR3 DNA is held: 39 bases, read in frame from base 1. In the germline V gene (reference sequence), CDR1 corresponds to LNHDA and CDR2 to SQIVND. A single count supports this clone. No cognate antigen has been identified for it. Nothing much larger sits one base from this clone, and base qualities are not available. This specimen's time point label, interpreted: cycle 2 day 1 (C2D1) of nivolumab. Relapse after autologous stem cell transplantation had occurred in all trial patients, and cohorts A, B and C were distinguished by prior brentuximab vedotin exposure. A total of 50 to 70 patients with relapsed/refractory classical Hodgkin lymphoma made up the trial cohort, and each patient's best overall response was complete response, partial response or progressive disease. Single-agent nivolumab was administered to trial patients in the multi-cohort phase II CheckMate 205 trial. An independent review committee assessed best overall response using the 2007 International Working Group response criteria. Trial PBMCs were collected immediately before nivolumab initiation (C1D1) and during therapy at cycle 2 day 1 and cycle 4 day 1. After peripheral blood was drawn into 8 mL Vacutainer Cell Preparation Tubes, PBMCs were isolated by centrifugation and then cryopreserved.

The clonotype was recovered from a human donor with classical Hodgkin lymphoma. In this chain, TRBV19 is recombined with TRBJ2-3, and perhaps TRBD1 as D gene, on 6 matching bases. Sequences were derived from peripheral blood mononuclear cells (PBMCs), sampled before the second cycle of nivolumab. The sequence in DNA is TGTGCCAGTAGTGCTGGACAGTTGGATACGCAGTATTTT. Its amino acids are CASSAGQLDTQYF.